The 8 T cell receptor beta chains in this list originate from one sample, sequenced in a study of vaccination effects on CD4 cells after COVID-19. Which antigens these TCRs recognize remains unknown. Expansion with viral peptide pools was applied to antigen-specific CD4+ T cells by the ViraFEST assay prior to sequencing. Having been cultured for 9 to 11 days, the cells underwent CD4+ T cell isolation. It was between March and December 2020 that the person had a SARS-CoV-2 infection confirmed by PCR. Clones were sequenced by immunoSEQ multiplex PCR, and TCRdb holds only the in-frame ones, with some missing. Of about 45,000 clones detected, about three quarters appear once; the ten largest clones hold 29%. This material consisted of CD4+ T cells from PBMCs cultured with a peptide pool, taken before COVID-19 vaccination. The receptor set was obtained from a human donor who had a prior SARS-CoV-2 infection.

V usage is TRBV7-9 and J usage is TRBJ2-2; tentatively, D is TRBD2 (5 bases). CDR3 length: 14 residues. Germline V lookup: CDR1 SEHNR, CDR2 FQNEAQ (reference sequence). V lost 1 base, J lost 6 bases, and 9 bases lay in between. The CDR3 coding sequence is TGTGCCAGCAGCTTAGGGGAGTGGCCCGGGGAGCTGTTTTTT. It yields the protein CASSLGEWPGELFF.

The rearrangement joins TRBV5-6 to TRBJ1-2; possible D gene TRBD1, 5 bases. There are 15 residues in the CDR3. V was clipped by 0 bases and J by 2 bases, with 11 bases between them. Per germline, CDR1 SGHDT and CDR2 YYEEEE. CDR3 nucleotide sequence: TGTGCCAGCAGCTTGGCCAAAAGGGACAACTATGGCTACACCTTC. Translation: CASSLAKRDNYGYTF.

The rearrangement joins TRBV6-2 or TRBV6-3 to TRBJ2-2; tentative D call: TRBD1 (6 bases). The CDR3 contains 17 residues. Trimming pared 0 bases from V and 4 bases from J, leaving 15 bases between. CDR1 and CDR2 (germline): MNHEY, SVGEGT. CDR3 sequence reads: CASSYSGITGFTGELFF. Here the CDR3 DNA reads TGTGCCAGCAGTTACTCGGGGATAACAGGGTTCACCGGGGAGCTGTTTTTT.

In its sample, this clone was seen a few times. The CDR3 DNA sequence: TGCAGCGTTAAACTGGCAGGATCGGTTGGGGGCTACACCTTC. It translates to CSVKLAGSVGGYTF. The chain recombines TRBV29-1 with TRBJ1-2; D remains unclear. V was cut by 5 bases and J by 8 bases, with 21 bases left in between. This CDR3 has 14 residues. Germline CDR1 SQVTM, CDR2 ANQGSEA.

The rearrangement links TRBV10-3 to TRBJ2-3; 12 bases line up with TRBD2. V lost 6 bases, J lost 6 bases, and 4 bases stayed unmatched. The germline CDR1 and CDR2 sequences are ENHRY and SYGVKD. This CDR3 region has 14 residues. CDR3 DNA sequence: TGTGCCATCAGCGCTGGGACTAGCGGGGATACGCAGTATTTT. It yields the protein CAISAGTSGDTQYF.

In nucleotides, the CDR3 is TGTGCCATCGGGACAGGGAACACCGGGGAGCTGTTTTTT. The encoded protein is CAIGTGNTGELFF. The genes are TRBV10-3 and TRBJ2-2, with 8 bases that match TRBD1. The CDR3 extends over 13 amino acids. Germline CDR1 reads ENHRY; CDR2 reads SYGVKD. With V trimmed by 8 bases and J by 1 base, 0 bases remained unmatched.

This clone appeared a few times. The rearrangement links TRBV4-1 to TRBJ1-2, with a tentative D call TRBD1 (5 bases). This CDR3 has 16 residues. The germline V gene encodes CDR1 MGHRA and CDR2 YSYEKL. Trimming shortened V by 4 bases and J by 4 bases, and 19 bases separated the two germline ends. The CDR3 sequence is CASSPSNGRDGYGYTF. CDR3 coding DNA: TGCGCCAGCAGCCCATCCAACGGGCGGGACGGCTATGGCTACACCTTC.

The chain employs TRBV5-6 and TRBJ2-7, with 7 positions matching TRBD2. V trimming: 2 bases; J trimming: 0 bases; junction bases outside the gene matches: 5. Germline CDR1 reads SGHDT; CDR2 reads YYEEEE. This CDR3 contains 15 residues. The CDR3 DNA is TGTGCCAGCAGCTTTAACGGGGGGTTCTCCTACGAGCAGTACTTC. Its translation is CASSFNGGFSYEQYF.